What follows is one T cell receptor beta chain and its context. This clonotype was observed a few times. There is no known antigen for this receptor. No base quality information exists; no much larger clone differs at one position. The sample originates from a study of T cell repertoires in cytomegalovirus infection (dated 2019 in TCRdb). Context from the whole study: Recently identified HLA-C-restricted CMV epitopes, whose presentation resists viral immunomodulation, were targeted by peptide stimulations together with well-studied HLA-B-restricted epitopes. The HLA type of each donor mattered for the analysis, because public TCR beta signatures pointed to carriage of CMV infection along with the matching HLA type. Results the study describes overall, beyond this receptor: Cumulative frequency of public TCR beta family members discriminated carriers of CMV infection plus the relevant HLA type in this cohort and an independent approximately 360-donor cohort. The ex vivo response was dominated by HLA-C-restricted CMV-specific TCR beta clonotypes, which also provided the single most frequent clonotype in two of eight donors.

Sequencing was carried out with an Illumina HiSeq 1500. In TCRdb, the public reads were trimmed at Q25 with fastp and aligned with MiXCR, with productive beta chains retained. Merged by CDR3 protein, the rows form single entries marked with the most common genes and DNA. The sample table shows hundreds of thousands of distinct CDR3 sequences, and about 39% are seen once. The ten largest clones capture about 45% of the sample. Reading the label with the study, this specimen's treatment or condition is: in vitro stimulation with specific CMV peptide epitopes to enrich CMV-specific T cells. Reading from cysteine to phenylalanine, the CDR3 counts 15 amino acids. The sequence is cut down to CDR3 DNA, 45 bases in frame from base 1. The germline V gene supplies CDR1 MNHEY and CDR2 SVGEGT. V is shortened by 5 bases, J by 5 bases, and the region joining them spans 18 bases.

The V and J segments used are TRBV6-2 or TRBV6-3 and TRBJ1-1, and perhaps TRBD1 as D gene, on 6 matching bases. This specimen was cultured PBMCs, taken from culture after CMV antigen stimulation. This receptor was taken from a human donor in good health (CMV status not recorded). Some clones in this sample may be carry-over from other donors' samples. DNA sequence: TGTGCCAGCAGTAGGTCAGGGGTCTGGAAGACTGAAGCTTTCTTT. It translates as CASSRSGVWKTEAFF.